This TCR beta chain was observed in a study of blood T cell repertoires in COVID-19. About the research overall: COVID-19 samples, acute and convalescent, were from the United States, Italy and Spain. Sources were T cells, B-cell-depleted T cells, or PBMCs; the material itself was cDNA or gDNA.

Original handling: Amplifying reference gene primers gave estimates of nucleated cell counts. Repertoires were generated with immunoSEQ multiplex PCR, while TCRdb's copy carries only in-frame clones and drops some. That table gives V, J and clone size, and the DNA gave D and trimming. Of around 130,000 clones in the sample, roughly 91% are singletons; the top ten hold more than 15%. V was clipped by 2 bases and J by 3 bases; unmatched bases: 2. Germline V gives CDR1 SGHRS, CDR2 YFSETQ. This CDR3 spans 15 amino acids. This clone was detected only a few times. Other nucleotide sequences in the sample specify the same CDR3.

This TCR derives from a middle-aged man with active or convalescent COVID-19. Sequenced sample: peripheral blood. V usage is TRBV5-1 and J usage is TRBJ2-6, with 7 bases fitting TRBD1. Here the CDR3 DNA reads TGCGCCAGCAGCTTAACAGGGGTTGGGGCCAACGTCCTGACTTTC. Translating gives CASSLTGVGANVLTF. Supplemented by reference TRBV5-1 and TRBJ2-6, the full variable domain reads KAGVTQTPRYLIKTRGQQVTLSCSPISGHRSVSWYQQTPGQGLQFLFEYFSETQRNKGNFPGRFSGRQFSNSRSEMNVSTLELGDSALYLCASSLTGVGANVLTFGAGSRLTVL.